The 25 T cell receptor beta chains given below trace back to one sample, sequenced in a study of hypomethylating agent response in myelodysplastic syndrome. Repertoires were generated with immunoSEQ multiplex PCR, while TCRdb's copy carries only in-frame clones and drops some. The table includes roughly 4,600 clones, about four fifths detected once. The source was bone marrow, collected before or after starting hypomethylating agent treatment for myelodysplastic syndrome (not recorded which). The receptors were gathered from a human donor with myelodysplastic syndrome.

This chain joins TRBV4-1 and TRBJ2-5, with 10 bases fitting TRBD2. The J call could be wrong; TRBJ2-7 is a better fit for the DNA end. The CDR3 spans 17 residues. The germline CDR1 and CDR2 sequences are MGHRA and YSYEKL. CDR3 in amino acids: CASSQSGTSVPSYEQYF. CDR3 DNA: TGCGCCAGCAGCCAATCCGGGACTAGCGTTCCCTCCTACGAGCAGTACTTC.

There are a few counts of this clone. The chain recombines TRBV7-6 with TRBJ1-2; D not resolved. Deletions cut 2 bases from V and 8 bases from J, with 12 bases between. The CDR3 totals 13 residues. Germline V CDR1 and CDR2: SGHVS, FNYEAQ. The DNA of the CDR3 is TGTGCCAGCAGCTTACGGGGTTGGGAGGGCTACACCTTC. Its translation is CASSLRGWEGYTF.

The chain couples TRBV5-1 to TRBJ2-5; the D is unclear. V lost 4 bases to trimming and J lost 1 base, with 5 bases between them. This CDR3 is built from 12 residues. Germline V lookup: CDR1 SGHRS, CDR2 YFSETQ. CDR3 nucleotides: TGCGCCAGCAGCCCGACCCAAGAGACCCAGTACTTC. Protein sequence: CASSPTQETQYF.

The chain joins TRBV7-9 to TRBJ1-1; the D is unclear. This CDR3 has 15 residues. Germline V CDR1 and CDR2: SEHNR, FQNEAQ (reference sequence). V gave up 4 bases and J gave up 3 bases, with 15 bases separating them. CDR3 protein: CASSSRTPRDTEAFF. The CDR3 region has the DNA TGTGCCAGCAGCTCCCGGACCCCCCGGGACACTGAAGCTTTCTTT.

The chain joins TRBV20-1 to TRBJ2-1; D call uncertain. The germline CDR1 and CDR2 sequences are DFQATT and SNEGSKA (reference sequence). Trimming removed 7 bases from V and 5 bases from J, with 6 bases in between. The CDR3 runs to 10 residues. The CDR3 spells CSGVDNEQFF. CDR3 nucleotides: TGCAGTGGGGTCGACAATGAGCAGTTCTTC.

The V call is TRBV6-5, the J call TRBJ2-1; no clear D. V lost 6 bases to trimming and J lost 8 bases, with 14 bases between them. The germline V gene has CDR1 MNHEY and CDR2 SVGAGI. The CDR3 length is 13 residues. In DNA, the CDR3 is TGTGCCAGCAGAACCTTCCGAGGACATGAGCAGTTCTTC. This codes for CASRTFRGHEQFF.

The CDR3 loop is CATSRLYTDYEQYF. DNA of the CDR3: TGTGCCACCAGCAGACTTTATACAGACTACGAGCAGTACTTC. The V call is TRBV15, the J call TRBJ2-7; the D is unclear. There are 14 residues in the CDR3. Germline V CDR1 and CDR2: LNHNV, YYDKDF (reference sequence). The ends were cut back, 2 bases at V and 3 bases at J, with 11 bases in the middle.

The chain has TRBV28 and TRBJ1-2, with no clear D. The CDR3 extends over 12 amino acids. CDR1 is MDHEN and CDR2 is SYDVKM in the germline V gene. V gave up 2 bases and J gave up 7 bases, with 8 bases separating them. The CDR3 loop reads CASSLRLSGYTF. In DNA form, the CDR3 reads TGTGCCAGCAGTTTAAGACTTTCTGGCTACACCTTC.

The CDR3 sequence is CASRKGTDLYGYTF. The CDR3 DNA follows: TGTGCCAGCAGAAAAGGGACGGATTTATATGGCTACACCTTC. The chain recombines TRBV27 with TRBJ1-2; tentatively, D is TRBD1 (5 bases). Trimming stripped 6 bases from V and 5 bases from J, with 16 bases between. This CDR3 spans 14 amino acids. Germline V gene lookup returns CDR1 MNHEY and CDR2 SMNVEV (reference sequence).

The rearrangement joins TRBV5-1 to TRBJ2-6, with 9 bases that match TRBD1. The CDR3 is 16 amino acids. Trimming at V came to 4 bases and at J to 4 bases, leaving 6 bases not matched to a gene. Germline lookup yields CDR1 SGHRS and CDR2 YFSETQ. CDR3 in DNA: TGCGCCAGCAGCGAGGGGACAGGGAAAGGGGCCAACGTCCTGACTTTC. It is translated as CASSEGTGKGANVLTF.

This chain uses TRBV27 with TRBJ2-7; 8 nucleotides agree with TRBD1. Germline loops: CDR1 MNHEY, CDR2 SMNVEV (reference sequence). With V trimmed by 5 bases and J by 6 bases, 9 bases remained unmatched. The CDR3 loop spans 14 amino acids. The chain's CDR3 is CASSQDRGRGEQYF. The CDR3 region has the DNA TGTGCCAGCAGTCAAGACAGGGGAAGGGGCGAGCAGTACTTC.

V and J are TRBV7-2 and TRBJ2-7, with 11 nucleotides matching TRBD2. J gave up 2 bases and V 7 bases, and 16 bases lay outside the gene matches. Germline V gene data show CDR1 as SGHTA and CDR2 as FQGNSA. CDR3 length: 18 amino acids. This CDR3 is CASTVRAVRLAGTYEQYF. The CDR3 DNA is TGTGCCAGCACCGTCCGGGCGGTGCGACTAGCGGGAACCTACGAGCAGTACTTC.

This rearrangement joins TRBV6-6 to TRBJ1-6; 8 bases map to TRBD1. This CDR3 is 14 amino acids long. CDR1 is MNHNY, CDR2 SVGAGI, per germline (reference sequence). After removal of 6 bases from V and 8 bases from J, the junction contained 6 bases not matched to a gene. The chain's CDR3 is CASSSDRGYSPLHF. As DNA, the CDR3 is TGTGCCAGCAGCAGCGACAGGGGCTATTCACCCCTCCACTTT.

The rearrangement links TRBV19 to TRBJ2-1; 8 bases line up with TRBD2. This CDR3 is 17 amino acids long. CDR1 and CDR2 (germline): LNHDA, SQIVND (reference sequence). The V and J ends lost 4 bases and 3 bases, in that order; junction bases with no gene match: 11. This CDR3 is CASSNGASGLNYNEQFF. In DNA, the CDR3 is TGTGCCAGTAGTAATGGGGCTAGCGGGTTGAACTACAATGAGCAGTTCTTC.

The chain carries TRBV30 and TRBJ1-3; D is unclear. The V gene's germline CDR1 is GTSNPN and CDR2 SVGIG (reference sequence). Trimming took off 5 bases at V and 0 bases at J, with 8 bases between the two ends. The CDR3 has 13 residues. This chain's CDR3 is CAWAVTSGNTIYF. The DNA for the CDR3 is TGTGCCTGGGCAGTAACCTCTGGAAACACCATATATTTT.

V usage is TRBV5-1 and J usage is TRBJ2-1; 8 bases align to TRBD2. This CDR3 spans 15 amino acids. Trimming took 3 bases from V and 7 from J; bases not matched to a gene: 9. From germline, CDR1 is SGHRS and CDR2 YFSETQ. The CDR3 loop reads CASSWTGTRDNEQFF. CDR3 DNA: TGCGCCAGCAGCTGGACCGGGACTAGGGATAATGAGCAGTTCTTC.

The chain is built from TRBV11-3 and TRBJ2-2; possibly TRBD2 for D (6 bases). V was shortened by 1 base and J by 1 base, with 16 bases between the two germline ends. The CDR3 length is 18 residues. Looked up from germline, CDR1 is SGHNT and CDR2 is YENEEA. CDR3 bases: TGTGCCAGCAGCTTAGGTCGCGGGAATGTTGAGAACACCGGGGAGCTGTTTTTT. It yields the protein CASSLGRGNVENTGELFF.

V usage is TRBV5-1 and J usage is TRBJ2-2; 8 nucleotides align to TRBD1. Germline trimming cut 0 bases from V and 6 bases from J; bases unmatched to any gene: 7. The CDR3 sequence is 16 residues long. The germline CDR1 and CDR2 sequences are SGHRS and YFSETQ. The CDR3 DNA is TGCGCCAGCAGCTTGGCGTCAGGGGGCGCCCCCGGGGAGCTGTTTTTT. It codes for CASSLASGGAPGELFF. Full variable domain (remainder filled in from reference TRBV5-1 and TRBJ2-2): KAGVTQTPRYLIKTRGQQVTLSCSPISGHRSVSWYQQTPGQGLQFLFEYFSETQRNKGNFPGRFSGRQFSNSRSEMNVSTLELGDSALYLCASSLASGGAPGELFFGEGSRLTVL.

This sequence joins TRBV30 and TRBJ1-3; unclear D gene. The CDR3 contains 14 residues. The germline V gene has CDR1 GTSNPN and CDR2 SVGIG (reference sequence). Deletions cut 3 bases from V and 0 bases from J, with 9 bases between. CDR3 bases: TGTGCCTGGAGAAGCACATTCTCTGGAAACACCATATATTTT. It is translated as CAWRSTFSGNTIYF.

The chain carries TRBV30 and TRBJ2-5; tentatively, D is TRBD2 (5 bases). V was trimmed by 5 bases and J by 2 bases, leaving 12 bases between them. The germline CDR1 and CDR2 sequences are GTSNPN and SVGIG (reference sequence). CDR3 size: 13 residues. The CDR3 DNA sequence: TGTGCCTGGCTTCGGCCGGGGCAAGAGACCCAGTACTTC. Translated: CAWLRPGQETQYF. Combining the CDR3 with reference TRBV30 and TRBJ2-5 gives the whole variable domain SQTIHQWPATLVQPVGSPLSLECTVEGTSNPNLYWYRQAAGRGLQLLFYSVGIGQISSEVPQNLSASRPQDRQFILSSKKLLLSDSGFYLCAWLRPGQETQYFGPGTRLLVL.

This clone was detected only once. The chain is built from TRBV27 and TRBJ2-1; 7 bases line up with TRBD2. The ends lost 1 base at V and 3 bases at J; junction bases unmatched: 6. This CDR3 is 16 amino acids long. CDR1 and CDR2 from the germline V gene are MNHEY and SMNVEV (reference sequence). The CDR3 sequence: CASSLLASGDYNEQFF. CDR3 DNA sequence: TGTGCCAGCAGTTTATTGGCTAGCGGTGACTACAATGAGCAGTTCTTC.

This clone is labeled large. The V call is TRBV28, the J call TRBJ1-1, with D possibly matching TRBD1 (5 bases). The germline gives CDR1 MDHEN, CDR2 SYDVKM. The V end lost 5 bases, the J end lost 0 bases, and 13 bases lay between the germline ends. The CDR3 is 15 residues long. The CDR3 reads CASSLEGLMNTEAFF. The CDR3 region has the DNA TGTGCCAGCAGTCTCGAGGGGCTTATGAACACTGAAGCTTTCTTT.

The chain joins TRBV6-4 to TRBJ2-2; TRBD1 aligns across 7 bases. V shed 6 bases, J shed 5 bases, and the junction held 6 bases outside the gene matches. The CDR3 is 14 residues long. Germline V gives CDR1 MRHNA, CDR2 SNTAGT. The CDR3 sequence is CASSKTGETGELFF. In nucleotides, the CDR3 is TGTGCCAGCAGCAAAACAGGGGAAACCGGGGAGCTGTTTTTT.

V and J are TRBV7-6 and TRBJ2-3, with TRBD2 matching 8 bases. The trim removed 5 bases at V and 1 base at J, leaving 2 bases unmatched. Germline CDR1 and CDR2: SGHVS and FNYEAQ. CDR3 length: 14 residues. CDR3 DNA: TGTGCCAGCAGCCCCGGGGGGGGCACAGATACGCAGTATTTT. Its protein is CASSPGGGTDTQYF.

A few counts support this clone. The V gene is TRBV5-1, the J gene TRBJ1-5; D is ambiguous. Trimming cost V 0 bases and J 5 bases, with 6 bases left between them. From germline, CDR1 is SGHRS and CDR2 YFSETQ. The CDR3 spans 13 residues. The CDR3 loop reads CASSLGPDQPQHF. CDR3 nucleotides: TGCGCCAGCAGCTTGGGACCCGATCAGCCCCAGCATTTT.